The clone carrying this T cell receptor beta chain was detected a few times. Its specificity is unknown. There are 14 residues in the CDR3. Germline V CDR1 and CDR2: SGHKS, YYEKEE (reference sequence). The ends were cut back, 0 bases at V and 4 bases at J, with 10 bases in the middle. The data stem from a study of shared clonotypes between healthy human individuals. Assay execution took place at the deep level. DNA input for the unsorted PBMC replicate PCRs was around 0.3 ug, 30,000 or so T cell genomes. Assay used: immunoSEQ multiplex PCR; TCRdb lists only in-frame clones, some missing. The sample lists fewer than 500,000 clones, over 75% seen once, with approximately 12% in the top ten. Whole-study results and caveats: Few donors restricted represented genetic and exposure-history diversity.

The genes are TRBV5-5 and TRBJ2-5; D is uncertain. This clonotype originated in a woman between 35 and 50 years old in good health. Some clones in this sample may be carry-over from other donors' samples. Sequenced sample: PBMCs. The CDR3 region has the DNA TGTGCCAGCAGCTTGGGGGGAAACGGAGAGACCCAGTACTTC. This translates into CASSLGGNGETQYF.